The 15 T cell receptor beta chains presented below share a single source sample, sequenced in a study of blood T cell repertoires in COVID-19. Produced via immunoSEQ multiplex PCR; TCRdb's table is partial and in-frame only. The table includes around 230,000 clones, 70% to 90% detected once. Sequencing was carried out using PBMCs or T cells enriched from blood (not recorded which). The receptors come from a woman between 35 and 50 years old with acute COVID-19.

This chain uses TRBV6-4 with TRBJ2-3; 7 nucleotides line up with TRBD2. With 0 bases clipped from V and 4 bases from J, the junction kept 7 bases outside the gene matches. CDR3 length: 16 residues. Germline V CDR1 and CDR2: MRHNA, SNTAGT. The CDR3 region is CASSDSAGEAADTQYF. As DNA, the CDR3 is TGTGCCAGCAGTGACTCCGCGGGAGAGGCTGCAGATACGCAGTATTTT.

The rearrangement uses TRBV7-2 and TRBJ1-2, with a weak D call TRBD1 (5 bases). The CDR3 is 13 residues long. The V end was cut by 3 bases, the J end by 5 bases, with 10 bases between. Germline V lookup: CDR1 SGHTA, CDR2 FQGNSA. The CDR3 nucleotides are TGTGCCAGCAGCTTGACAGAGATATATGGCTACACCTTC. Protein product: CASSLTEIYGYTF.

The chain carries TRBV15 and TRBJ2-2, with 7 bases aligning to TRBD2. Losses at the gene ends were 1 base for V and 7 bases for J; bases not matched to a gene: 9. CDR3 length: 16 residues. The V gene's germline CDR1 is LNHNV and CDR2 YYDKDF (reference sequence). CDR3 sequence reads: CATSRGTSALSGELFF. In DNA form, the CDR3 reads TGTGCCACCAGCAGAGGTACTAGCGCTCTCAGCGGGGAGCTGTTTTTT.

CDR3 residues: CAWSVSVYQETQYF. CDR3 sequence (DNA): TGTGCCTGGAGTGTCTCAGTGTACCAAGAGACCCAGTACTTC. The chain employs TRBV30 and TRBJ2-5; unclear D gene. The CDR3 covers 14 residues. The germline V and J ends were trimmed by 0 bases and 0 bases, with 8 bases remaining between them. Per the germline V gene, CDR1 is GTSNPN and CDR2 is SVGIG (reference sequence).

The genes are TRBV10-2 and TRBJ1-1; TRBD1 matches 9 bases. CDR3 length: 13 residues. V lost 6 bases to trimming and J lost 3 bases; unmatched junction nucleotides: 2. Germline V gives CDR1 WSHSY, CDR2 SAAADI. CDR3 bases: TGCGCCAGCAGGGACAGGGGTGACACTGAAGCTTTCTTT. Encoded protein: CASRDRGDTEAFF.

In this sample, this clone turned up once. The genes are TRBV18 and TRBJ2-1, with 8 positions matching TRBD2. Germline V gives CDR1 KGHSH, CDR2 LQKENI. With 3 bases clipped from V and 0 bases from J, the junction kept 7 bases outside the gene matches. There are 17 residues in the CDR3. Here the CDR3 reads CASSPRSAGGSYNEQFF. CDR3 DNA sequence: TGTGCCAGCTCACCCCGGTCGGCGGGAGGCTCCTACAATGAGCAGTTCTTC.

V usage is TRBV1 and J usage is TRBJ1-1; the table's D call of TRBD1 was not tested on the DNA. TRBV1 is a recognized pseudogene. The CDR3 loop spans 18 amino acids. CDR3 loop: CTSSQDAQAPPMNTEAFF. As DNA, the CDR3 is TGCACCAGCAGCCAAGATGCCCAGGCTCCTCCCATGAACACTGAAGCTTTCTTT.

The chain has TRBV5-4 and TRBJ2-2; 8 bases align to TRBD1. Losses at the gene ends were 3 bases for V and 4 bases for J; bases not matched to a gene: 2. The CDR3 consists of 14 residues. CDR1 and CDR2 (germline): SGHNT, YYREEE (reference sequence). The CDR3 DNA follows: TGTGCCAGCAGCTCAGGGGGCAGCACCGGGGAGCTGTTTTTT. It translates to CASSSGGSTGELFF.

The DNA of the CDR3 is TGCGCCAGCAGCCGGGACAGGGGGCTAGGAAACACCATATATTTT. This gives the protein CASSRDRGLGNTIYF. The chain is built from TRBV5-1 and TRBJ1-3, with TRBD1 identical over 12 bases. V gave up 4 bases and J gave up 4 bases; unmatched junction bases: 3. CDR3 size: 15 residues. CDR1 is SGHRS, CDR2 YFSETQ, per germline.

This chain uses TRBV5-6 with TRBJ2-5, with TRBD1 matching 9 bases. This CDR3 has 16 residues. CDR1 SGHDT and CDR2 YYEEEE come from the germline V gene. Trimming removed 2 bases from V and 2 bases from J; junction bases left unmatched: 7. The DNA of the CDR3 is TGTGCCAGCAGCTTACTAGGGACAGGGTGGCAAGAGACCCAGTACTTC. As protein: CASSLLGTGWQETQYF.

The J gene is TRBJ1-4, the V gene TRBV5-6, with 7 bases matching TRBD1. Losses at the gene ends were 4 bases for V and 8 bases for J; bases not matched to a gene: 11. This CDR3 has 15 residues. Germline V lookup: CDR1 SGHDT, CDR2 YYEEEE. CDR3 nucleotides: TGTGCCAGCAGCCTATACAGGGGCAGTCGAGAAAAACTGTTTTTT. This gives the protein CASSLYRGSREKLFF.

This sequence joins TRBV9 and TRBJ2-5; D is possibly TRBD1 (5 bases). Germline-derived CDR1 and CDR2 are SGDLS and YYNGEE. This CDR3 has 14 amino acids. Trimming took 0 bases from V and 4 from J, leaving 10 bases between them. The CDR3 loop reads CASSVDGAGETQYF. DNA for the CDR3: TGTGCCAGCAGCGTAGATGGGGCTGGAGAGACCCAGTACTTC.

V gene TRBV18 combines with J gene TRBJ2-1, with D maybe TRBD2 (6 bases). Germline V gene lookup returns CDR1 KGHSH and CDR2 LQKENI. The CDR3 consists of 15 residues. V was pared by 2 bases and J by 6 bases, with 14 bases between. The CDR3 region has the DNA TGTGCCAGCTCACCAGGGGTAAATAGCGGCAATGAGCAGTTCTTC. Its translation is CASSPGVNSGNEQFF.

The chain couples TRBV7-8 to TRBJ1-2; D is perhaps TRBD1 (6 bases). The V end was cut by 0 bases, the J end by 5 bases, with 13 bases between. This CDR3 contains 15 residues. Germline CDR1 is SGHVS and CDR2 is FQNEAQ. The CDR3 bases are TGTGCCAGCAGCTTAGCAGTGTGGACAGATTATGGCTACACCTTC. Translation gives CASSLAVWTDYGYTF. The whole variable domain, remainder taken from reference TRBV7-8 and TRBJ1-2, is GAGVSQSPRYKVAKRGQDVALRCDPISGHVSLFWYQQALGQGPEFLTYFQNEAQLDKSGLPSDRFFAERPEGSVSTLKIQRTQQEDSAVYLCASSLAVWTDYGYTFGSGTRLTVV.

This chain connects TRBV23-1 to TRBJ2-7, with 8 bases aligning to TRBD1. TRBV23-1 is classed as an ORF, of uncertain function. With 4 bases clipped from V and 5 bases from J, the junction kept 13 bases outside the gene matches. The CDR3 contains 16 residues. CDR3 in DNA: TGCGCCAGCAGTCGCGAGTACCGGGACAGGCGCCACGAGCAGTACGTC. It specifies CASSREYRDRRHEQYV.